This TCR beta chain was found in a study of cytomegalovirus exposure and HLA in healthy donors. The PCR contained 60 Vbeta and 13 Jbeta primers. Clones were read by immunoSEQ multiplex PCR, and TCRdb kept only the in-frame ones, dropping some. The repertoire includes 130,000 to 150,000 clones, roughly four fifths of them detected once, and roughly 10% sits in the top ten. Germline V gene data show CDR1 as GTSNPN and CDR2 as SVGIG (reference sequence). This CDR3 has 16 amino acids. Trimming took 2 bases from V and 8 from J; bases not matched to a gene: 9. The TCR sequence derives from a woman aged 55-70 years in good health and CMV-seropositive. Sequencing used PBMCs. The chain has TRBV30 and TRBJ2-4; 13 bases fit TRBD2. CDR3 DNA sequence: TGTGCCTGGAGTCTAGGACTAGCGGGAGCTTTAGACATTCAGTACTTC. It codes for CAWSLGLAGALDIQYF.